This TCR beta chain is from a study of T cell changes during pregnancy in multiple sclerosis. The germline V gene encodes CDR1 SGHTA and CDR2 FQGNSA. Trimming pared 7 bases from V and 0 bases from J, leaving 15 bases between. CDR3 length: 15 residues. Sequencing used immunoSEQ multiplex PCR; TCRdb keeps in-frame clones, though not all of them. The repertoire holds some 29,000 clones, with 75% to 90% as singletons. V gene TRBV7-2 combines with J gene TRBJ2-5, with D unclear. This TCR was recovered from a female donor with multiple sclerosis, enrolled in a pregnancy study. Material: CD8+ T cells from peripheral blood mononuclear cells, obtained after pregnancy. The CDR3 loop reads CASKVAVHYQETQYF. The CDR3 DNA is TGTGCCAGCAAGGTTGCGGTACACTACCAAGAGACCCAGTACTTC.